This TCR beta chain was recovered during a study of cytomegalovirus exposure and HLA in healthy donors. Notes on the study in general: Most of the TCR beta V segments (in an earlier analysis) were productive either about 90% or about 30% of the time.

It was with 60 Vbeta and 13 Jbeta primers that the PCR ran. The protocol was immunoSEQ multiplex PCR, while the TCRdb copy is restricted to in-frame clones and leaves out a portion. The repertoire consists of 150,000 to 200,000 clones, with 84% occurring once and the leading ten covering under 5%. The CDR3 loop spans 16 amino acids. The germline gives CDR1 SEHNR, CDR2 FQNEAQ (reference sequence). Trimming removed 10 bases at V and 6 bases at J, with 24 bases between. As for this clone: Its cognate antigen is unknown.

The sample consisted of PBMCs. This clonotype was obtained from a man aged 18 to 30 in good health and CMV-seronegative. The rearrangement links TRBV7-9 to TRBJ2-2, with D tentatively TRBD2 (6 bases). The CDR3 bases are TGTGCCATCCTAGGGAGGTGGGGTGTGAGCCCCGGGGAGCTGTTTTTT. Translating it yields CAILGRWGVSPGELFF.